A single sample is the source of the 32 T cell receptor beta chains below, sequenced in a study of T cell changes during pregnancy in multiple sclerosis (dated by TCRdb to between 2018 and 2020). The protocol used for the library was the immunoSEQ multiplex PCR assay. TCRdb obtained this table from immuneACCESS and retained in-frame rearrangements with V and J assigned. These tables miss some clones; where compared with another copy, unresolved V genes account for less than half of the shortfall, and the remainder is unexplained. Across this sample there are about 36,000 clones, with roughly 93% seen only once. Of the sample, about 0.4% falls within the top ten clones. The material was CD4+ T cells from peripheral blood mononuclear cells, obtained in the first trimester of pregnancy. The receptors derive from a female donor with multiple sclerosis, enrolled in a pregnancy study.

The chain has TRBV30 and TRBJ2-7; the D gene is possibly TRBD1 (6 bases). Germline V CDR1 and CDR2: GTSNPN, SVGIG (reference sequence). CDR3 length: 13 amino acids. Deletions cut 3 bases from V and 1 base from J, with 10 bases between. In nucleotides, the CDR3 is TGTGCCTGGAGCGTGGGGGCATCCTACGAGCAGTACTTC. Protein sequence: CAWSVGASYEQYF.

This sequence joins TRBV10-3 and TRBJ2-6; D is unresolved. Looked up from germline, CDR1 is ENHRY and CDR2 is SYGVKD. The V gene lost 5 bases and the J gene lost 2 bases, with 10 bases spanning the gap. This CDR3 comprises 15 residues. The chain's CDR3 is CAISRRKTGANVLTF. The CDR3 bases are TGTGCCATCAGTCGCAGGAAGACTGGGGCCAACGTCCTGACTTTC.

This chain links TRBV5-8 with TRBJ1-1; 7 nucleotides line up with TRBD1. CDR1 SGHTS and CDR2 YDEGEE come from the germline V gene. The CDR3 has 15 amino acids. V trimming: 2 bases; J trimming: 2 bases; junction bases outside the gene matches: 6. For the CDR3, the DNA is TGTGCCAGCAGCTTCGGGACAGCATTTAACACTGAAGCTTTCTTT. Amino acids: CASSFGTAFNTEAFF.

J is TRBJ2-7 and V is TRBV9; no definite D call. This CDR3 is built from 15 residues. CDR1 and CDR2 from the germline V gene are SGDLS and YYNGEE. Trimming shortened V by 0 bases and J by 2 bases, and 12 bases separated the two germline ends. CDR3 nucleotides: TGTGCCAGCAGCGTAGCGGCGGAACTCACCTACGAGCAGTACTTC. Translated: CASSVAAELTYEQYF.

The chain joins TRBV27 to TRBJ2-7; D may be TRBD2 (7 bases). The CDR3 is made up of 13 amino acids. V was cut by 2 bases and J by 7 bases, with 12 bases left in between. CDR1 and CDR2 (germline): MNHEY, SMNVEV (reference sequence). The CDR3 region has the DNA TGTGCCAGCAGTTTACGGGGGGCGGGTGAGCAGTACTTC. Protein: CASSLRGAGEQYF.

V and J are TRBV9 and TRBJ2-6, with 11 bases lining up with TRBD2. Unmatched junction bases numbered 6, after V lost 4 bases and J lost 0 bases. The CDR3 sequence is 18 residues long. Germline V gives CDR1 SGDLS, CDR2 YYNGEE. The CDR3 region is CASSTPTSGNSGANVLTF. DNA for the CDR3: TGTGCCAGCAGCACCCCGACTAGCGGGAACTCTGGGGCCAACGTCCTGACTTTC.

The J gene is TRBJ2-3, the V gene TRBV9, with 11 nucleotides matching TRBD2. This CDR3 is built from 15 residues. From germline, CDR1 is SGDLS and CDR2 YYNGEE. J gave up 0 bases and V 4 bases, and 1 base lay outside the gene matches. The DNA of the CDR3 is TGTGCCAGCAGCCGGACTAGCGGGAGCACAGATACGCAGTATTTT. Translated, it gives CASSRTSGSTDTQYF.

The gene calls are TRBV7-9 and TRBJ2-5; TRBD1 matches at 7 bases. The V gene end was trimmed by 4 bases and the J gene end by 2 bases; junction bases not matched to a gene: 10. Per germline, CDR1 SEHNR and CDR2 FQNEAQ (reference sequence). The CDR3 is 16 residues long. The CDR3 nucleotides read TGTGCCAGCAGCTCCCGACAGGGAGCGGCGCAAGAGACCCAGTACTTC. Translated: CASSSRQGAAQETQYF.

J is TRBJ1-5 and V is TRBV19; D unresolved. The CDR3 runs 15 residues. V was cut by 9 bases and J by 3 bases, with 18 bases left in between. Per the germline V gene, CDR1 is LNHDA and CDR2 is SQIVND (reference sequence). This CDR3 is CASRRRGSDNQPQHF. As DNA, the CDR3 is TGTGCCAGCCGAAGGCGGGGATCCGACAATCAGCCCCAGCATTTT.

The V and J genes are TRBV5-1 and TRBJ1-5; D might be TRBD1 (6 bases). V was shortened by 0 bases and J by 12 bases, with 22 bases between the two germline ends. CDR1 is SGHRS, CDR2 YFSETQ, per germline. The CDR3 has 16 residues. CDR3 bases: TGCGCCAGCAGCTTGGCCCCAGGGGATCCCGCCGGGCACCAGCATTTT. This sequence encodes CASSLAPGDPAGHQHF.

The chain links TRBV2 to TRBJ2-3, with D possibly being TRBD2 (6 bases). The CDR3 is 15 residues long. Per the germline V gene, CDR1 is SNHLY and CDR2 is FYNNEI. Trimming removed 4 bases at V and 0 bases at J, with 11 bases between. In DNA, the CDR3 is TGTGCCAGCAGTGGGATTAGCGGAAGCACAGATACGCAGTATTTT. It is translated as CASSGISGSTDTQYF.

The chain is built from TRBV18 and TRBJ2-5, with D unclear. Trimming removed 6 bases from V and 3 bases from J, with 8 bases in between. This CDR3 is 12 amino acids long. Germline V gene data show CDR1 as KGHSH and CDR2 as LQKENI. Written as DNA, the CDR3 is TGTGCCAGCTCCCCCTCCGAAGAGACCCAGTACTTC. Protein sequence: CASSPSEETQYF.

The CDR3 region is CASSGLAGRTGELFF. The CDR3 nucleotides are TGTGCCAGCAGCGGACTAGCGGGAAGGACCGGGGAGCTGTTTTTT. The chain joins TRBV7-9 to TRBJ2-2, with 12 positions matching TRBD2. The CDR3 is 15 amino acids. Germline assignment: CDR1 SEHNR and CDR2 FQNEAQ (reference sequence). The ends lost 5 bases at V and 5 bases at J; junction bases unmatched: 3.

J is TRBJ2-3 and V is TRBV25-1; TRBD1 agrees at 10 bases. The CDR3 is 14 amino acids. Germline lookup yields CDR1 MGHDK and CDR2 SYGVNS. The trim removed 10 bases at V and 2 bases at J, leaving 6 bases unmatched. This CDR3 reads CATSDRGVTDTQYF. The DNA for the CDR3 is TGTGCCACCTCGGACAGGGGGGTCACAGATACGCAGTATTTT.

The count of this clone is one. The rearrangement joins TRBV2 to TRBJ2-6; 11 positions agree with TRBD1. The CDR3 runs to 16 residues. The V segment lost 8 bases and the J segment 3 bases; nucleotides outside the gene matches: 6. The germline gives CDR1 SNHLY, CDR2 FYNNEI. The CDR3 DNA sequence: TGTGCCAGCGGCCGGGACAGGGGGTATGGGGCCAACGTCCTGACTTTC. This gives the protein CASGRDRGYGANVLTF.

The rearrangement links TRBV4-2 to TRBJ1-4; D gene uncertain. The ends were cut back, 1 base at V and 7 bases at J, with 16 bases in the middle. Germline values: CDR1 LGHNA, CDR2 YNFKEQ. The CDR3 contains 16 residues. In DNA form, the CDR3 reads TGTGCCAGCAGCCAAGGAGAACGGAGGGCGCGTGAAAAACTGTTTTTT. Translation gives CASSQGERRAREKLFF.

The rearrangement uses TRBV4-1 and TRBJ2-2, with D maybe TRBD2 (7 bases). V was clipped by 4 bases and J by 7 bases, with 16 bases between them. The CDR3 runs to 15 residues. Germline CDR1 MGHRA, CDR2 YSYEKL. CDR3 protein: CASSRGGLGGGELFF. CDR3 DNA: TGCGCCAGCAGCCGGGGGGGGCTTGGCGGCGGGGAGCTGTTTTTT.

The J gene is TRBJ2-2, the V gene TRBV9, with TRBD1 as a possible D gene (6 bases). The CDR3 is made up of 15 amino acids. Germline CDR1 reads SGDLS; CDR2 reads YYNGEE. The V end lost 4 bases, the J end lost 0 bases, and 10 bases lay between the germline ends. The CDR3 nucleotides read TGTGCCAGCAGCCCTGCAGGGGCGAACACCGGGGAGCTGTTTTTT. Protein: CASSPAGANTGELFF.

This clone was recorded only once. CDR3 nucleotide sequence: TGTGCCATCAGTGAGGGACAGGGGGAGAAAGACTATGGCTACACCTTC. Translated, it gives CAISEGQGEKDYGYTF. This sequence joins TRBV10-3 and TRBJ1-2; 10 nucleotides agree with TRBD1. In germline, CDR1 is ENHRY, CDR2 SYGVKD. The CDR3 length is 16 residues. The V gene end was trimmed by 2 bases and the J gene end by 3 bases; junction bases not matched to a gene: 6.

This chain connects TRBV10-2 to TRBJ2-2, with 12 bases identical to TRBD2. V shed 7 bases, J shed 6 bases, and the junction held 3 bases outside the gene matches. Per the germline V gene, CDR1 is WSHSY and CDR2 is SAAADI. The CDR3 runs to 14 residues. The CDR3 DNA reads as TGCGCCAGCAATCTAGCGGGGGGGCCCGGGGAGCTGTTTTTT. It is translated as CASNLAGGPGELFF.

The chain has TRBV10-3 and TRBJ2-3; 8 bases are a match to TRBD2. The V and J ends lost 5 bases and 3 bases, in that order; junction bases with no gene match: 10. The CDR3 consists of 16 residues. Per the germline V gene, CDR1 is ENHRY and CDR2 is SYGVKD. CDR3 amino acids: CAISWGTSGRTDTQYF. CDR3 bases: TGTGCCATCAGTTGGGGAACTAGCGGTAGGACAGATACGCAGTATTTT.

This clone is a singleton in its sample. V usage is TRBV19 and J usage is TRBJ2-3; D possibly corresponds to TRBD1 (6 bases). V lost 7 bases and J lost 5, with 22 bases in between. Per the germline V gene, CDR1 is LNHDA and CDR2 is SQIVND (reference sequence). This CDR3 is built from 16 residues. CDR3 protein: CASTSKGRGVGDTQYF. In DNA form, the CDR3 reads TGTGCCAGTACCTCAAAGGGCAGGGGAGTAGGAGATACGCAGTATTTT.

CDR3 loop: CASSLWGDWGDGRGTEAFF. CDR3 DNA sequence: TGTGCCAGCAGTTTATGGGGTGATTGGGGGGACGGGAGGGGAACTGAAGCTTTCTTT. V usage is TRBV28 and J usage is TRBJ1-1, with TRBD1 as a possible D gene (5 bases). The germline V and J ends were trimmed by 0 bases and 5 bases, with 25 bases remaining between them. Germline CDR1 reads MDHEN; CDR2 reads SYDVKM. The CDR3 has 19 residues.

CDR3 sequence: CASSVDLTGVGFGYTF. In nucleotides, the CDR3 is TGTGCCAGCAGCGTAGATTTGACAGGGGTGGGGTTTGGCTACACCTTC. The chain uses TRBV9 and TRBJ1-2, with 8 bases lining up with TRBD1. The ends lost 0 bases at V and 7 bases at J; junction bases unmatched: 11. The CDR3 sequence is 16 residues long. Germline CDR1 SGDLS, CDR2 YYNGEE.

CDR3 bases: TGTGCCAGCAGTGAAGCGGCCGGCCCCCTAGCGGGAGGTGCTCAGTATTTT. This translates into CASSEAAGPLAGGAQYF. The rearrangement links TRBV6-1 to TRBJ2-3; 11 bases agree with TRBD2. The V gene end was trimmed by 0 bases and the J gene end by 12 bases; junction bases not matched to a gene: 14. This CDR3 has 17 amino acids. Germline V CDR1 and CDR2: MNHNS, SASEGT.

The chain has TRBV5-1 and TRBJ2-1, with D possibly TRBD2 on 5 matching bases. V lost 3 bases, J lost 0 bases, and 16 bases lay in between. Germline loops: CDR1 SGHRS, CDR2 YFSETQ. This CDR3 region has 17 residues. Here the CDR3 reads CASSSEGSRSSYNEQFF. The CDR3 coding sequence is TGCGCCAGCAGCTCCGAGGGCTCGAGGAGCTCCTACAATGAGCAGTTCTTC.

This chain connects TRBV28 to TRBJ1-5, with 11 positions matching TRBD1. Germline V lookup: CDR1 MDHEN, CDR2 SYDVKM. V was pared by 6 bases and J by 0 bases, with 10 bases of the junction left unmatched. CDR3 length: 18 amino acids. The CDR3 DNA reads TGTGCCAGCAGACGGGACAGGGGGACGGACTATAGCAATCAGCCCCAGCATTTT. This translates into CASRRDRGTDYSNQPQHF.

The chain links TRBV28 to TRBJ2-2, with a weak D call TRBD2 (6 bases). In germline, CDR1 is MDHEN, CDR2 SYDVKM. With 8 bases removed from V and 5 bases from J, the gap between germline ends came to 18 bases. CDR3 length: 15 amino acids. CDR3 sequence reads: CASLDLLGGTGELFF. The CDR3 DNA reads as TGTGCCAGCTTAGACCTCCTCGGGGGAACCGGGGAGCTGTTTTTT.

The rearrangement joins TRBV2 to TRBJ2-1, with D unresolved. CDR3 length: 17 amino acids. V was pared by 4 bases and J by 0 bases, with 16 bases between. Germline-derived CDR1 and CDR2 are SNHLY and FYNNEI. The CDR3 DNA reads TGTGCCAGCAGTGCTGGGCTCGTACTTCTCTCCTACAATGAGCAGTTCTTC. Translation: CASSAGLVLLSYNEQFF.

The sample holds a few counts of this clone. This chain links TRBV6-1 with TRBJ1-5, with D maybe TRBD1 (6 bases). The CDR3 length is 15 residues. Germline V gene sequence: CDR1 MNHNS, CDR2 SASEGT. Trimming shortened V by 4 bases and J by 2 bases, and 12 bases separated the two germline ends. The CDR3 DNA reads TGTGCCAGCAGTGTACAGGGTCTTGGCAATCAGCCCCAGCATTTT. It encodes CASSVQGLGNQPQHF.

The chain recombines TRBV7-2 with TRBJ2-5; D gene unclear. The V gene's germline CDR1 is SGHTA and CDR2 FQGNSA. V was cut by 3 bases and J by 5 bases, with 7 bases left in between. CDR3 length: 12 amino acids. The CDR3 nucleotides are TGTGCCAGCAGCTTTGTCTTGGAGACCCAGTACTTC. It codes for CASSFVLETQYF.

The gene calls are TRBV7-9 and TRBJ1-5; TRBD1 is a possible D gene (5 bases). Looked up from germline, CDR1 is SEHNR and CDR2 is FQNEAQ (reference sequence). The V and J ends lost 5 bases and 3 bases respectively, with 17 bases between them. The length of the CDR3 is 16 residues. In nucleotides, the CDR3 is TGTGCCAGCAGCCCATTGGAGGGGCCCTACAATCAGCCCCAGCATTTT. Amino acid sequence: CASSPLEGPYNQPQHF.